Below are 13 T cell receptor beta chains sequenced from a single sample in a study of tumor and adjacent non-tumor tissue in lung cancer. RNA was extracted from bulk tissue without any cell sorting. Three rounds of nested PCR, following a modified ARM-PCR protocol, produced the TCRbeta library. TCRdb re-analysed the multiplex PCR reads in MiXCR, keeping a single row per CDR3 protein. The data hold 90,000 to 110,000 distinct CDR3 sequences, with roughly 80% observed a single time. Sequencing was performed on lung tumor tissue. The receptors derive from a woman in her sixties with non-small cell lung cancer.

As to this clonotype: A read error is possible here, since a much larger clone lies one base away. The rearrangement joins TRBV20-1 to TRBJ2-3; 10 nucleotides agree with TRBD1. The CDR3 sequence is 16 residues long. From germline, CDR1 is DFQATT and CDR2 SNEGSKA (reference sequence). CDR3 amino acids: CSALNDRDRGTDMQYF. The CDR3 DNA reads as TGCAGTGCCCTCAATGACCGGGACAGGGGCACAGATATGCAGTATTTT.

The chain joins TRBV11-2 to TRBJ2-2, with a tentative D call TRBD1 (6 bases). V was cut by 10 bases and J by 2 bases, with 20 bases left in between. The CDR3 loop spans 16 amino acids. CDR1 is SGHAT and CDR2 is FQNNGV in the germline V gene. For the CDR3, the DNA is TGTGCCAATAGCTTCCAAACAGGGTCCAACACCGGGGAGCTGTTTTTT. Translation gives CANSFQTGSNTGELFF.

On this clonotype: No conserved phenylalanine or tryptophan is present at the end of the CDR3, so a read error is the likely explanation. The chain recombines TRBV11-2 with TRBJ2-3; D gene unclear. CDR1 and CDR2 (germline): SGHAT, FQNNGV. This CDR3 has 15 residues. The CDR3 nucleotides read TGTGCCAGCAGCGCCACCGAGACGGCCACAGATAAGCAGTATTAT. Translating gives CASSATETATDKQYY.

Concerning this clonotype: An end of the junction differs from the germline gene, which may be a read error. The chain joins TRBV29-1 to TRBJ1-1; 8 bases fit TRBD1. Germline assignment: CDR1 SQVTM and CDR2 ANQGSEA. The CDR3 is 14 residues long. The CDR3 here is CSVRIPDREPQALF. The CDR3, as DNA: TGCAGCGTTAGAATTCCGGACAGGGAACCTCAAGCTCTCTTT.

On this clonotype itself: Given a much more abundant clone one base away, this may be a read error. The chain combines TRBV5-6 with TRBJ1-1; no clear D. CDR3 length equals 11 residues. V lost 1 base, J lost 6 bases, and 4 bases lay in between. Per the germline V gene, CDR1 is SGHDT and CDR2 is YYEEEE. The CDR3 protein is CASSLWAEAFF. DNA of the CDR3: TGTGCCAGCAGCTTGTGGGCTGAAGCTTTCTTT.

On this clonotype itself: One end of the junction is discordant with germline, which a read error may explain. J is TRBJ1-1 and V is TRBV11-1; a possible D gene is TRBD1 (5 bases). Germline-derived CDR1 and CDR2 are SGHAT and FQDESV (reference sequence). The CDR3 totals 16 residues. CDR3 amino acids: CASSARDRPMKTETSF. Written as DNA, the CDR3 is TGTGCCAGCAGCGCAAGGGACCGCCCAATGAAGACTGAAACTTCCTTT.

Note on this clonotype: With a much larger clone just one base away, this may be a read error. The rearrangement links TRBV6-6 to TRBJ2-5; TRBD2 aligns across 9 bases. CDR3 size: 15 residues. Germline V gene lookup returns CDR1 MNHNY and CDR2 SVGAGI (reference sequence). With V trimmed by 6 bases and J by 5 bases, 10 bases remained unmatched. The CDR3 bases are TGTGCCAGCAGAGCGCGCGGGGGGGCAGTGGAGACCCAGTACTTC. Protein sequence: CASRARGGAVETQYF.

Of note for this clonotype: A much larger clone differs from this one at a single base, so this may be a read error. V gene TRBV29-1 combines with J gene TRBJ2-2, with 7 bases identical to TRBD1. The CDR3 is made up of 13 amino acids. CDR1 is SQVTM and CDR2 is ANQGSEA in the germline V gene. The CDR3 bases are TGCAGCGCTGGGACAGTAAACACCCGGGAGCTGTTTTTT. Translated, it gives CSAGTVNTRELFF.

The chain recombines TRBV11-1 with TRBJ2-5; 9 bases are shared with TRBD1. Germline CDR1 SGHAT, CDR2 FQDESV (reference sequence). Unmatched junction bases numbered 11, after V lost 6 bases and J lost 12 bases. The CDR3 contains 13 residues. CDR3 protein: CASRGQGREIKYF. CDR3 bases: TGTGCCAGCAGGGGACAGGGAAGAGAGATCAAGTACTTC.

Worth noting for this clonotype: One end of the junction varies from germline; a read error may be responsible. The chain uses TRBV4-3 and TRBJ2-5; no clear D. The CDR3 has 17 amino acids. CDR1 is LGHNA and CDR2 is YSLEER in the germline V gene. CDR3 sequence (DNA): TGCGCCAGCAATCAAGGCCGGAGCTCCCGGAAAAAAGAGACTCAGTACTTC. Its protein product is CASNQGRSSRKKETQYF.

With regard to this clonotype: A much more abundant neighbour one base away suggests this may be a read error. This rearrangement joins TRBV20-1 to TRBJ2-7; D unclear. CDR3 size: 12 residues. V was clipped by 2 bases and J by 7 bases, with 12 bases between them. Germline values: CDR1 DFQATT, CDR2 SNEGSKA (reference sequence). Here the CDR3 reads CSARTSKGEQYF. For the CDR3, the DNA is TGCAGTGCTAGAACCTCGAAAGGAGAGCAGTACTTC.

As regards this clonotype: The germline gene is not matched at one end of the junction; a read error may be the cause. This chain links TRBV20-1 with TRBJ2-2; no clear D. From germline, CDR1 is DFQATT and CDR2 SNEGSKA (reference sequence). The CDR3 is made up of 12 amino acids. The CDR3: CNARSNIGELFF. DNA for the CDR3: TGCAATGCTAGATCGAACATTGGGGAGCTGTTTTTT.

To note about this clonotype: This is likely a read error, given that the CDR3 carries no conserved phenylalanine or tryptophan at its end. V is TRBV12-3 or TRBV12-4 and J is TRBJ1-1; 7 bases match TRBD1. The CDR3 sequence is 15 residues long. With V trimmed by 6 bases and J by 8 bases, 15 bases remained unmatched. The DNA of the CDR3 is TGTGCCAGCAGATTTCGCGGATCACAGACAGGGGAAGCTTTCATT. Its protein product is CASRFRGSQTGEAFI.